The 14 T cell receptor beta chains below come from one sample, sequenced in a study of identical twins. MiXCR, applied by TCRdb to the 5' RACE reads, yields one record per CDR3 protein. The sample records 420,000 or so distinct CDR3 sequences, less than 20% being singletons. Sequencing used naive T cells sorted from blood. These receptors all stem from a man in his forties or fifties in good health.

This chain links TRBV3-1 with TRBJ2-1; TRBD2 agrees at 8 bases. Germline V gene lookup returns CDR1 LGHDT and CDR2 YNNKEL (reference sequence). J gave up 10 bases and V 0 bases, and 8 bases lay outside the gene matches. This CDR3 is 15 amino acids long. The CDR3 region is CASSQDNAGGREQFF. The DNA for the CDR3 is TGTGCCAGCAGCCAAGATAACGCGGGGGGCCGGGAGCAGTTCTTC.

This clonotype was seen repeatedly, ten times or more. The chain recombines TRBV5-1 with TRBJ2-5; possibly TRBD2 for D (6 bases). Trimming cost V 4 bases and J 2 bases, with 12 bases left between them. This CDR3 has 14 amino acids. Per the germline V gene, CDR1 is SGHRS and CDR2 is YFSETQ. The CDR3 DNA reads as TGCGCCAGCAGCGTAGGGACTCAACAAGAGACCCAGTACTTC. As protein: CASSVGTQQETQYF. Based on the CDR3 plus reference TRBV5-1 and TRBJ2-5, the full variable domain is KAGVTQTPRYLIKTRGQQVTLSCSPISGHRSVSWYQQTPGQGLQFLFEYFSETQRNKGNFPGRFSGRQFSNSRSEMNVSTLELGDSALYLCASSVGTQQETQYFGPGTRLLVL.

This clonotype was seen only a few times. This chain uses TRBV7-2 with TRBJ2-3; the match to TRBD2 covers 10 bases. CDR1 is SGHTA, CDR2 FQGNSA, per germline. The CDR3 contains 16 residues. V lost 5 bases and J lost 4; bases outside the gene matches: 9. CDR3 amino acids: CASSPVFLAGADTQYF. The CDR3 region has the DNA TGTGCCAGCAGCCCTGTTTTCCTAGCGGGAGCAGATACGCAGTATTTT. The full variable domain, with the rest looked up from reference TRBV7-2 and TRBJ2-3, is GAGVSQSPSNKVTEKGKDVELRCDPISGHTALYWYRQSLGQGLEFLIYFQGNSAPDKSGLPSDRFSAERTGGSVSTLTIQRTQQEDSAVYLCASSPVFLAGADTQYFGPGTRLTVL.

This clonotype was seen only a few times. The V call is TRBV12-3 or TRBV12-4, the J call TRBJ1-5; maybe TRBD1 (5 bases). V was trimmed by 3 bases and J by 3 bases, leaving 6 bases between them. This CDR3 is 13 amino acids long. The CDR3 sequence is CASSFRVNQPQHF. Here the CDR3 DNA reads TGTGCCAGCAGTTTCAGGGTCAATCAGCCCCAGCATTTT.

This clonotype was counted at least ten times. This sequence joins TRBV29-1 and TRBJ2-3; the match to TRBD1 covers 10 bases. CDR1 and CDR2 (germline): SQVTM, ANQGSEA. The J segment lost 6 bases and the V segment lost 0 bases, leaving 12 bases of the junction unmatched. This CDR3 has 17 amino acids. The DNA of the CDR3 is TGCAGCGTTGAAGATCCGGGACAGGGGCCTAGATCCGATACGCAGTATTTT. It codes for CSVEDPGQGPRSDTQYF.

The genes are TRBV6-1 and TRBJ2-3; D is possibly TRBD1 (6 bases). V gave up 6 bases and J gave up 4 bases, with 17 bases separating them. The CDR3 covers 15 residues. Per germline, CDR1 MNHNS and CDR2 SASEGT. The CDR3 DNA reads TGTGCCAGCAGATCCGACAGGAGAGGGTCAGATACGCAGTATTTT. Translating gives CASRSDRRGSDTQYF.

This clonotype came up many times. The V and J genes are TRBV12-3 or TRBV12-4 and TRBJ2-7; tentatively, D is TRBD2 (6 bases). V lost 6 bases, J lost 4 bases, and 10 bases lay in between. This CDR3 is 12 amino acids long. The DNA for the CDR3 is TGTGCCAGCAGCCCCCTAGCGTACGAGCAGTACTTC. Protein sequence: CASSPLAYEQYF.

This clonotype has only one observation. The chain carries TRBV29-1 and TRBJ1-2, with 7 bases matching TRBD1. This CDR3 has 14 residues. CDR1 and CDR2 from the germline V gene are SQVTM and ANQGSEA. Unmatched junction bases numbered 7, after V lost 5 bases and J lost 1 base. The CDR3 DNA reads TGCAGCGTTACAACCGGGACAGATAACTATGGCTACACCTTC. Translation: CSVTTGTDNYGYTF.

This clonotype was counted only a few times. The rearrangement uses TRBV5-1 and TRBJ2-5; no firm D call. V lost 2 bases and J lost 5, with 10 bases in between. This CDR3 comprises 13 residues. Germline V gene data show CDR1 as SGHRS and CDR2 as YFSETQ. The CDR3 spells CASSFPDRETQYF. The CDR3 DNA is TGCGCCAGCAGCTTTCCCGACCGGGAGACCCAGTACTTC.

This clonotype has a count of ten or more. CDR3 loop: CASSVEGWASGMQYF. The CDR3 nucleotides read TGTGCCAGCAGCGTAGAAGGCTGGGCTAGCGGGATGCAGTACTTC. V gene TRBV9 combines with J gene TRBJ2-7; 9 bases are shared with TRBD2. Looked up from germline, CDR1 is SGDLS and CDR2 is YYNGEE. V shed 0 bases, J shed 9 bases, and the junction held 10 bases outside the gene matches. CDR3 length: 15 residues.

This rearrangement joins TRBV5-1 to TRBJ1-1; D ambiguous. V was pared by 0 bases and J by 0 bases, with 12 bases between. CDR1 is SGHRS and CDR2 is YFSETQ in the germline V gene. This CDR3 is 16 amino acids long. CDR3 nucleotide sequence: TGCGCCAGCAGCTTGGTCGGTGCAGTTATGAACACTGAAGCTTTCTTT. It translates to CASSLVGAVMNTEAFF.

In its sample, this clonotype was seen a few times. The chain is built from TRBV18 and TRBJ1-1; D is possibly TRBD1 (6 bases). Germline V gene lookup returns CDR1 KGHSH and CDR2 LQKENI. CDR3 length: 13 residues. The V end lost 3 bases, the J end lost 5 bases, and 10 bases lay between the germline ends. The CDR3 DNA reads as TGTGCCAGCTCACCTACAGGGCGGACTGAAGCTTTCTTT. Its translation is CASSPTGRTEAFF.

The chain has TRBV5-1 and TRBJ2-1; TRBD1 is a possible D gene (5 bases). CDR1 is SGHRS and CDR2 is YFSETQ in the germline V gene. Trimming left V 0 bases short and J 4 bases short, with 11 bases between. This CDR3 spans 15 amino acids. The DNA of the CDR3 is TGCGCCAGCAGCTTGGAAACAGGCCGGTACAATGAGCAGTTCTTC. This sequence encodes CASSLETGRYNEQFF.

The chain links TRBV4-3 to TRBJ1-2; D is perhaps TRBD1 (6 bases). V lost 6 bases to trimming and J lost 4 bases, with 9 bases between them. Germline CDR1 and CDR2: LGHNA and YSLEER. This CDR3 is 12 amino acids long. In DNA form, the CDR3 reads TGCGCCAGCAGGGACAGTCGCTATGGCTACACCTTC. Amino acids: CASRDSRYGYTF.